A single sample is the source of the 23 T cell receptor beta chains below, sequenced in a study of CD8+ T cells in alopecia areata (dated by TCRdb to 2017 to 2018). What the time point label conveys for this sample: baseline before oral tofacitinib. The library was generated by the immunoSEQ multiplex PCR assay. RNA was extracted from all samples and reverse transcribed into cDNA as template for TCR sequencing. TCRdb stores this immuneACCESS table with in-frame sequences only. Part of the clones is absent; in the studies checked, under half of the shortfall reflects unresolved V genes, and no reason is known for the rest. The sample yields about 200,000 clones; 57% were counted once. The ten largest clonotypes hold approximately 0.45% of the sample. The specimen was CD4+ T cells sorted from blood, collected at week 0. The receptors were sampled from a human donor with alopecia areata.

The J gene is TRBJ1-4, the V gene TRBV5-6, with TRBD1 matching 10 bases. CDR1 is SGHDT and CDR2 is YYEEEE in the germline V gene. This CDR3 spans 15 amino acids. V dropped 3 bases and J dropped 6; count of bases not matched to a gene: 5. DNA of the CDR3: TGTGCCAGCAGCTCCATGGACAGGGGGTATGAAAAACTGTTTTTT. Translating it yields CASSSMDRGYEKLFF.

V is TRBV14 and J is TRBJ1-3; 8 nucleotides match TRBD1. The germline V gene has CDR1 SGHDN and CDR2 FVKESK. CDR3 length: 15 amino acids. The J segment lost 3 bases and the V segment lost 1 base, leaving 2 bases of the junction unmatched. CDR3 DNA: TGTGCCAGCAGCCAAGGACAGGGGTATGGAAACACCATATATTTT. It specifies CASSQGQGYGNTIYF.

This chain links TRBV2 with TRBJ1-4; D not resolved. Trimming pared 0 bases from V and 8 bases from J, leaving 13 bases between. CDR1 and CDR2 (germline): SNHLY, FYNNEI. The CDR3 has 15 amino acids. The CDR3 DNA follows: TGTGCCAGCAGTGAAGCCAGCAGGAGAGGGGAAAAACTGTTTTTT. Its translation is CASSEASRRGEKLFF.

V and J are TRBV2 and TRBJ1-2; 7 bases agree with TRBD1. CDR1 is SNHLY and CDR2 is FYNNEI in the germline V gene. Trimming cost V 1 base and J 13 bases; bases outside gene matches: 12. The CDR3 has 14 residues. CDR3 sequence reads: CASSEVRTGGGGTF. CDR3 bases: TGTGCCAGCAGTGAAGTTCGGACAGGTGGAGGGGGCACCTTC.

The chain uses TRBV29-1 and TRBJ1-1; no clear D gene. The CDR3 covers 11 residues. V lost 5 bases, J lost 4 bases, and 8 bases lay in between. Germline V gives CDR1 SQVTM, CDR2 ANQGSEA. The CDR3 DNA reads as TGCAGCGTTTTGAAAGGCACTGAAGCTTTCTTT. Encoded protein: CSVLKGTEAFF. The full variable domain, completed using reference TRBV29-1 and TRBJ1-1, is SAVISQKPSRDICQRGTSLTIQCQVDSQVTMMFWYRQQPGQSLTLIATANQGSEATYESGFVIDKFPISRPNLTFSTLTVSNMSPEDSSIYLCSVLKGTEAFFGQGTRLTVV.

The V gene is TRBV7-2, the J gene TRBJ2-4, with 10 nucleotides matching TRBD2. The CDR3 runs 15 residues. CDR1 is SGHTA and CDR2 is FQGNSA in the germline V gene. The V and J ends lost 5 bases and 3 bases, in that order; junction bases with no gene match: 4. CDR3: CASSPRLAGKNIQYF. The CDR3 nucleotides are TGTGCCAGCAGCCCCCGACTAGCGGGCAAAAACATTCAGTACTTC.

The chain is built from TRBV27 and TRBJ2-3; 8 positions match TRBD1. Germline-derived CDR1 and CDR2 are MNHEY and SMNVEV (reference sequence). This CDR3 spans 16 amino acids. The V gene end was trimmed by 7 bases and the J gene end by 6 bases; junction bases not matched to a gene: 15. CDR3 in amino acids: CASTSGLDRVPDTQYF. CDR3 sequence (DNA): TGTGCCAGCACCTCCGGTTTGGACAGGGTACCTGATACGCAGTATTTT.

This clone appeared a few times. This chain connects TRBV5-1 to TRBJ2-1; TRBD1 agrees at 8 bases. Germline assignment: CDR1 SGHRS and CDR2 YFSETQ. V shed 4 bases and J 6 bases; nucleotides not matched to a gene: 12. The CDR3 runs to 16 residues. The CDR3, as DNA: TGCGCCAGCAGCCTCTCGACAGGGGTCATTACCAATGAGCAGTTCTTC. Translating gives CASSLSTGVITNEQFF.

This chain links TRBV25-1 with TRBJ1-2, with 7 bases identical to TRBD1. The CDR3 extends over 15 amino acids. With V trimmed by 2 bases and J by 7 bases, 10 bases remained unmatched. The germline gives CDR1 MGHDK, CDR2 SYGVNS. CDR3 residues: CASSENSDRVRGYTF. CDR3 in DNA: TGTGCCAGCAGTGAAAACTCCGACAGGGTGCGTGGCTACACCTTC.

The chain links TRBV2 to TRBJ1-1; unclear D gene. This CDR3 is 16 amino acids long. V lost 1 base, J lost 4 bases, and 16 bases lay in between. Germline V gene lookup returns CDR1 SNHLY and CDR2 FYNNEI. Written as DNA, the CDR3 is TGTGCCAGCAGTGAAGGTCTGGGTGGCGGGAGCACTGAAGCTTTCTTT. It is translated as CASSEGLGGGSTEAFF.

The chain employs TRBV29-1 and TRBJ2-7; 9 bases map to TRBD2. With V trimmed by 4 bases and J by 3 bases, 10 bases remained unmatched. Germline lookup yields CDR1 SQVTM and CDR2 ANQGSEA. This CDR3 is built from 15 residues. The CDR3 loop reads CSVVKTGLAGYEQYF. The CDR3 nucleotides are TGCAGCGTTGTTAAAACGGGACTAGCCGGCTACGAGCAGTACTTC.

V is TRBV7-8 and J is TRBJ1-2, with 8 nucleotides matching TRBD1. The V gene's germline CDR1 is SGHVS and CDR2 FQNEAQ. The CDR3 sequence is 16 residues long. V was pared by 1 base and J by 4 bases, with 8 bases of the junction left unmatched. The CDR3 nucleotides are TGTGCCAGCAGCTTAGGGCAGGGGGCGCGGGGCTATGGCTACACCTTC. It translates to CASSLGQGARGYGYTF. The full variable domain, with the rest looked up from reference TRBV7-8 and TRBJ1-2, is GAGVSQSPRYKVAKRGQDVALRCDPISGHVSLFWYQQALGQGPEFLTYFQNEAQLDKSGLPSDRFFAERPEGSVSTLKIQRTQQEDSAVYLCASSLGQGARGYGYTFGSGTRLTVV.

This chain joins TRBV9 and TRBJ1-1, with TRBD1 identical over 7 bases. Unmatched junction bases numbered 11, after V lost 3 bases and J lost 0 bases. CDR1 is SGDLS and CDR2 is YYNGEE in the germline V gene. The CDR3 totals 17 residues. The CDR3 protein is CASSAVTGRNMNTEAFF. The CDR3 DNA reads TGTGCCAGCAGCGCGGTGACAGGGCGAAATATGAACACTGAAGCTTTCTTT.

This clone was detected only once. The rearrangement joins TRBV7-8 to TRBJ2-5; 7 positions agree with TRBD2. This CDR3 region has 16 residues. The ends lost 0 bases at V and 7 bases at J; junction bases unmatched: 11. From germline, CDR1 is SGHVS and CDR2 FQNEAQ. CDR3 loop: CASSLARLAVRGTQYF. CDR3 nucleotides: TGTGCCAGCAGCTTAGCTCGGCTAGCGGTACGTGGGACCCAGTACTTC.

CDR3: CASSDRTGSHHEQYF. Written as DNA, the CDR3 is TGCGCCAGCAGTGATAGGACAGGGTCCCACCACGAGCAGTACTTC. The chain couples TRBV10-2 to TRBJ2-7; 8 bases map to TRBD1. Looked up from germline, CDR1 is WSHSY and CDR2 is SAAADI. The CDR3 contains 15 residues. V lost 3 bases to trimming and J lost 5 bases; unmatched junction nucleotides: 9.

The chain carries TRBV29-1 and TRBJ2-2; 7 bases map to TRBD1. The CDR3 is 14 amino acids. The V and J ends lost 4 bases and 0 bases, in that order; junction bases with no gene match: 2. The germline V gene encodes CDR1 SQVTM and CDR2 ANQGSEA. The CDR3 is CSVVTGSNTGELFF. CDR3 nucleotide sequence: TGCAGCGTTGTGACAGGGTCGAACACCGGGGAGCTGTTTTTT.

J is TRBJ2-5 and V is TRBV2; 7 nucleotides agree with TRBD2. Germline CDR1 is SNHLY and CDR2 is FYNNEI. This CDR3 has 15 amino acids. V was clipped by 8 bases and J by 5 bases; unmatched bases: 14. This CDR3 is CASVLAGVPGETQYF. CDR3 DNA sequence: TGTGCCAGCGTCCTCGCGGGAGTACCGGGGGAGACCCAGTACTTC.

The chain links TRBV7-3 to TRBJ1-1, with D possibly being TRBD1 (6 bases). The CDR3 is 14 residues long. V lost 5 bases and J lost 1, with 11 bases in between. The germline CDR1 and CDR2 sequences are SGHTA and FQGTGA. DNA for the CDR3: TGTGCCAGCAGCCGTGACAGGAAGAACACTGAAGCTTTCTTT. This gives the protein CASSRDRKNTEAFF.

The V and J genes are TRBV7-9 and TRBJ2-1, with D possibly being TRBD2 (5 bases). There are 14 residues in the CDR3. The germline CDR1 and CDR2 sequences are SEHNR and FQNEAQ (reference sequence). The V end was cut by 0 bases, the J end by 6 bases, with 9 bases between. The DNA for the CDR3 is TGTGCCAGCAGCTTAGCGTTAGGAGGCAATGAGCAGTTCTTC. This sequence encodes CASSLALGGNEQFF.

Concerning this clone: Other DNA sequences in the sample encode the same CDR3. The chain carries TRBV5-1 and TRBJ1-5; 9 bases are a match to TRBD1. The CDR3 totals 14 residues. Germline CDR1 reads SGHRS; CDR2 reads YFSETQ. V dropped 4 bases and J dropped 4; count of bases not matched to a gene: 3. The CDR3 here is CASSPGTGNQPQHF. CDR3 bases: TGCGCCAGCAGCCCAGGGACAGGGAATCAGCCCCAGCATTTT.

The V and J genes are TRBV10-3 and TRBJ2-5, with 10 bases identical to TRBD1. Germline V CDR1 and CDR2: ENHRY, SYGVKD. The CDR3 sequence is 14 residues long. V trimming: 4 bases; J trimming: 5 bases; junction bases outside the gene matches: 4. The CDR3 loop reads CAISAGTGAETQYF. The DNA for the CDR3 is TGTGCCATCAGTGCCGGGACAGGGGCCGAGACCCAGTACTTC.

About this clone: This sample also contains other DNA sequences that code for the same CDR3. In nucleotides, the CDR3 is TGCGCCAGCAGACTAGAGGCGGGAGGGCTCTACAATGAGCAGTTCTTC. This sequence encodes CASRLEAGGLYNEQFF. The V gene is TRBV5-1, the J gene TRBJ2-1, with TRBD2 identical over 9 bases. J gave up 3 bases and V 5 bases, and 9 bases lay outside the gene matches. The CDR3 runs to 16 residues. Germline lookup yields CDR1 SGHRS and CDR2 YFSETQ.

The chain combines TRBV4-1 with TRBJ2-5, with TRBD1 matching 7 bases. This CDR3 is built from 15 residues. The germline V gene encodes CDR1 MGHRA and CDR2 YSYEKL. J lost 5 bases, V lost 4 bases, and 10 bases had no gene match. CDR3 DNA sequence: TGCGCCAGCAGCCCCCAGGGGGACAGAAGGGAGACCCAGTACTTC. Translating gives CASSPQGDRRETQYF.